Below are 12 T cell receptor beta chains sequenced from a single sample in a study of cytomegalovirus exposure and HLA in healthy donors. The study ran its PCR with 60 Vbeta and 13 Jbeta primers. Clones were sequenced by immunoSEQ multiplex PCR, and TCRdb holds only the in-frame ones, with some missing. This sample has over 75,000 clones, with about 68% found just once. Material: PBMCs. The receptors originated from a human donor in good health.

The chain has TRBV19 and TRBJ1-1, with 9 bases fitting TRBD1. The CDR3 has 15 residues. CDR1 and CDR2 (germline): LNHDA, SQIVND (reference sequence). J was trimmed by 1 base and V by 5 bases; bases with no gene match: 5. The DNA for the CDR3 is TGTGCCAGTAGTCCCCGGACAGGGGCGAACACTGAAGCTTTCTTT. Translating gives CASSPRTGANTEAFF.

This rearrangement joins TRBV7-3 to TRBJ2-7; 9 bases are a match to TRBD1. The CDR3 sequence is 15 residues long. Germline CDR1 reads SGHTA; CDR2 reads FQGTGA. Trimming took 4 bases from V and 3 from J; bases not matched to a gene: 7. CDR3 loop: CASSSAGTGLYEQYF. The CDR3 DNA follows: TGTGCCAGCAGCTCCGCCGGGACAGGGCTCTACGAGCAGTACTTC.

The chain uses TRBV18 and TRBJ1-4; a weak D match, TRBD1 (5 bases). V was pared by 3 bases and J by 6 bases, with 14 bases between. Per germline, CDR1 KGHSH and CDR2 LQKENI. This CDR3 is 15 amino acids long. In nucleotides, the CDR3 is TGTGCCAGCTCACCCCGGGAGGGGAAAGATGAAAAACTGTTTTTT. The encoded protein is CASSPREGKDEKLFF. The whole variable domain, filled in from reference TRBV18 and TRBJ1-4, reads NAGVMQNPRHLVRRRGQEARLRCSPMKGHSHVYWYRQLPEEGLKFMVYLQKENIIDESGMPKERFSAEFPKEGPSILRIQQVVRGDSAAYFCASSPREGKDEKLFFGSGTQLSVL.

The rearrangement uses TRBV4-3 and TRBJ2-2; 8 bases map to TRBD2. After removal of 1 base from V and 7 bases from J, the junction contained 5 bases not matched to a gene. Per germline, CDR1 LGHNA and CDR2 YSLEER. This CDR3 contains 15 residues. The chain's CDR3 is CASSQAGLVIGELFF. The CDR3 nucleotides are TGCGCCAGCAGCCAAGCGGGACTAGTTATCGGGGAGCTGTTTTTT.

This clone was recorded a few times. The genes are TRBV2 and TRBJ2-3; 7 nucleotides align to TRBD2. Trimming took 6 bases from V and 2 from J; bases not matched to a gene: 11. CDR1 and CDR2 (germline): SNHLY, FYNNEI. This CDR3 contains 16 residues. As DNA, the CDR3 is TGTGCCAGCAGGAAAGGACTAGAGGGTTCCACAGATACGCAGTATTTT. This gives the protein CASRKGLEGSTDTQYF.

This CDR3 reads CASREGLAGGDTQYF. Here the CDR3 DNA reads TGTGCCAGTAGAGAAGGACTAGCGGGGGGAGATACGCAGTATTTT. V is TRBV19 and J is TRBJ2-3; 14 bases map to TRBD2. The CDR3 contains 15 residues. Germline V gives CDR1 LNHDA, CDR2 SQIVND (reference sequence). V was clipped by 6 bases and J by 5 bases; unmatched bases: 4.

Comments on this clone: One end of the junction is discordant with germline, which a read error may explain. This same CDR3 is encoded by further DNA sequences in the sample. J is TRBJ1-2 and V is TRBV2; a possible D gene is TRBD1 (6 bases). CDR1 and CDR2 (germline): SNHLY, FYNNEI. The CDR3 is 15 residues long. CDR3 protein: CASSEDGRGGLGYTF. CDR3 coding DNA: TGTGCCAGCAGTGAAGATGGTAGAGGGGGATTAGGCTACACTTTC.

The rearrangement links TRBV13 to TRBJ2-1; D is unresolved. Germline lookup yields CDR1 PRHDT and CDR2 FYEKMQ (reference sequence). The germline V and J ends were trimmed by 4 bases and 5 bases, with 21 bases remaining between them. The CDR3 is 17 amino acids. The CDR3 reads CASSSRSTARLDNEQFF. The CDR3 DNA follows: TGTGCCAGCAGCTCCCGATCGACTGCTAGGCTGGACAATGAGCAGTTCTTC.

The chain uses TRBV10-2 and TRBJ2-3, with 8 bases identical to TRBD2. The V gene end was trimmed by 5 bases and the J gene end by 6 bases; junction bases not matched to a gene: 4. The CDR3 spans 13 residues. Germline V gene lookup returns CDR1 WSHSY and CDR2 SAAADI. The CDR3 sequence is CASSFSGGDTQYF. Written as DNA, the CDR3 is TGCGCCAGCAGTTTCAGCGGGGGTGATACGCAGTATTTT.

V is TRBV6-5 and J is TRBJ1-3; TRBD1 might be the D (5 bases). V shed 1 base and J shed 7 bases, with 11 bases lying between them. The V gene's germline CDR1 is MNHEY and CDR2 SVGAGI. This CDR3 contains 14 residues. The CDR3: CASSYLEAGNTIYF. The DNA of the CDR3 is TGTGCCAGCAGTTACTTGGAAGCAGGGAACACCATATATTTT.

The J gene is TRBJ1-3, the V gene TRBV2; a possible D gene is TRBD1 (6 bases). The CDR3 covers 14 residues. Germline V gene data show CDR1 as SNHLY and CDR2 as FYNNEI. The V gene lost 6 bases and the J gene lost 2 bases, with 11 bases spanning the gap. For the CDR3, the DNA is TGTGCCAGCAGCGAACAGGGTCCTGGAAACACCATATATTTT. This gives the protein CASSEQGPGNTIYF.

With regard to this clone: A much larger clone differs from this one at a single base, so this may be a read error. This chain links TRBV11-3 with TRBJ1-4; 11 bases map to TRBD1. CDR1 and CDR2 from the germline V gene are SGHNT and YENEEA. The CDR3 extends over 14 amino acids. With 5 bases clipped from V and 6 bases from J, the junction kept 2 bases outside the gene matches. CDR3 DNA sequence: TGTGCCAGCAGCACGGGACAGGGGGATGAAAAACTGTTTTTT. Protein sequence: CASSTGQGDEKLFF.